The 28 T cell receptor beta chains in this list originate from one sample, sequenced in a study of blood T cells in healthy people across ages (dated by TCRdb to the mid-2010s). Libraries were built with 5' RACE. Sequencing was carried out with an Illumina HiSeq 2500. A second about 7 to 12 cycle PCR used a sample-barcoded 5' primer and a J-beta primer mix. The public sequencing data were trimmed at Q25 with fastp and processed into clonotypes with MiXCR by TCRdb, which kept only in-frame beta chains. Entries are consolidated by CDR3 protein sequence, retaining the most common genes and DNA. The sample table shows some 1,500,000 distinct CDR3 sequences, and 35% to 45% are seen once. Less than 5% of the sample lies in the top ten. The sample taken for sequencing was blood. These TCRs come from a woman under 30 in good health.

The DNA of the CDR3 is TGTGCCAGCAGCGTAGGTGCGGCAGGCTATGGCTACACCTTC. As protein: CASSVGAAGYGYTF. The gene calls are TRBV9 and TRBJ1-2; D uncertain. V lost 0 bases and J 4 bases, leaving 10 bases between the germline ends. Germline-derived CDR1 and CDR2 are SGDLS and YYNGEE. CDR3 size: 14 residues.

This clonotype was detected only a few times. The CDR3 protein is CASSLGEYGYEQYF. As DNA, the CDR3 is TGCGCCAGCAGCTTGGGGGAATACGGCTACGAGCAGTACTTC. The gene calls are TRBV5-1 and TRBJ2-7; D remains unclear. V was cut by 0 bases and J by 3 bases, with 10 bases left in between. CDR3 length: 14 residues. The germline V gene encodes CDR1 SGHRS and CDR2 YFSETQ.

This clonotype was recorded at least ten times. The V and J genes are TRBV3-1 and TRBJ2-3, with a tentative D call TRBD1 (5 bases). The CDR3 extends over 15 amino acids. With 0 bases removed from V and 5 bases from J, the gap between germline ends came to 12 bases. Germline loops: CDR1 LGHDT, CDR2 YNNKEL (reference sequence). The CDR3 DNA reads TGTGCCAGCAGCCAAGATCTTCAGGGTCAAGATACGCAGTATTTT. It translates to CASSQDLQGQDTQYF.

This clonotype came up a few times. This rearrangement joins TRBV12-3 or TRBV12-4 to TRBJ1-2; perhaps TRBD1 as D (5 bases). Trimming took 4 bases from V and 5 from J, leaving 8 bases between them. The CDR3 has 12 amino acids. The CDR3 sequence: CASSSREYGYTF. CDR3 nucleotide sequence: TGTGCCAGCAGTTCCAGGGAGTATGGCTACACCTTC.

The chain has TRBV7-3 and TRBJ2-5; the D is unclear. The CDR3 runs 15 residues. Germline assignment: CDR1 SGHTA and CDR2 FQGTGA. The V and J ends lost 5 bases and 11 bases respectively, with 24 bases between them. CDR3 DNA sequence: TGTGCCAGCAGCCCCTACGCTGCGGTCTACAATGAGCAGTACTTC. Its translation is CASSPYAAVYNEQYF.

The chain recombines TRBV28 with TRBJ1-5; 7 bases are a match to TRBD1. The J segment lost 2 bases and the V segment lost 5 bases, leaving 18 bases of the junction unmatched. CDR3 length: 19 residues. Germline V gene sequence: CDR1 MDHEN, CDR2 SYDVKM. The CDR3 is CASSTPWDRVVGGNQPQHF. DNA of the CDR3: TGTGCCAGCAGTACACCATGGGACAGAGTTGTTGGGGGCAATCAGCCCCAGCATTTT.

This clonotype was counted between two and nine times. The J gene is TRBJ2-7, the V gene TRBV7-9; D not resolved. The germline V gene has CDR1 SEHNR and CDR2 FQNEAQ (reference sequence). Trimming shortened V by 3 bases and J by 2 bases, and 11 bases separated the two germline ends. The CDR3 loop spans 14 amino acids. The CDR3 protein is CASSLKSTTYEQYF. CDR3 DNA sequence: TGTGCCAGCAGCTTGAAGAGTACAACCTACGAGCAGTACTTC.

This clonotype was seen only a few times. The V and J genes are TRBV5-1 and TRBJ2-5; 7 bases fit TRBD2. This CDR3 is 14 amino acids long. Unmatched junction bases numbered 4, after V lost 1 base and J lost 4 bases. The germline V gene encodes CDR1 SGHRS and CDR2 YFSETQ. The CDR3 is CASSLSAGAETQYF. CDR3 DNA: TGCGCCAGCAGCTTGAGTGCGGGAGCAGAGACCCAGTACTTC.

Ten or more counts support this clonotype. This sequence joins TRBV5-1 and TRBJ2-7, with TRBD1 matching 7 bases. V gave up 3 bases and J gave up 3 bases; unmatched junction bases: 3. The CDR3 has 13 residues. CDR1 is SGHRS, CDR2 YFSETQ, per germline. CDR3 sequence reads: CASSWDRSYEQYF. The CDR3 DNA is TGCGCCAGCAGCTGGGACAGAAGCTACGAGCAGTACTTC.

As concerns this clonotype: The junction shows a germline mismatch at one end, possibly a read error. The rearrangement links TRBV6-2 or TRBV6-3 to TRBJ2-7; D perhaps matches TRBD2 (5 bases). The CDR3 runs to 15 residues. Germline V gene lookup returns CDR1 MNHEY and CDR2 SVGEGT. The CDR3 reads CVSGATSALSYEQYF. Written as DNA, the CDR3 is TGTGTCAGCGGCGCGACTTCGGCTCTATCCTACGAGCAGTACTTC.

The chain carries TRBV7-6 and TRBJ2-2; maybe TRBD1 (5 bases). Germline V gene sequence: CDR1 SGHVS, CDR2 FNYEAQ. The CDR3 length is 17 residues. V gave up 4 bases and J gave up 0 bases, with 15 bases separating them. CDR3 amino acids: CASSWGFGGANTGELFF. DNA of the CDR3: TGTGCCAGCAGCTGGGGCTTTGGCGGAGCGAACACCGGGGAGCTGTTTTTT.

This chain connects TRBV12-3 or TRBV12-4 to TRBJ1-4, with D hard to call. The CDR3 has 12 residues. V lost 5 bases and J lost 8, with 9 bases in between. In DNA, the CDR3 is TGTGCCAGCAGTCCCATCGGAGAAAAACTGTTTTTT. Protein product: CASSPIGEKLFF.

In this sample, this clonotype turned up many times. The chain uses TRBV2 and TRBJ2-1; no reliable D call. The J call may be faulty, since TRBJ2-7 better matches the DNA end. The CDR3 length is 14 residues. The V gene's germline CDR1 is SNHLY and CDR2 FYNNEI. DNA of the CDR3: TGTGCCAGCAGTGAAGATCCTCGGTACAATGAGCAGTACTTC. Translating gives CASSEDPRYNEQYF.

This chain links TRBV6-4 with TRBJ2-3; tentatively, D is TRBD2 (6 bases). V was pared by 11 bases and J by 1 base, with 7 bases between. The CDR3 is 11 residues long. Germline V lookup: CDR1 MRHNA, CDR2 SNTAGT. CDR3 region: CAPGGTDTQYF. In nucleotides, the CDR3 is TGTGCCCCGGGGGGCACAGATACGCAGTATTTT.

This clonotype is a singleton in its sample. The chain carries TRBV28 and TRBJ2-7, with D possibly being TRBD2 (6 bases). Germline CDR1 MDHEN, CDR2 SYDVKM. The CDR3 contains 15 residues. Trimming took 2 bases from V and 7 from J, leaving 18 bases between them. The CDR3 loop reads CASSLRDWGYNEQYF. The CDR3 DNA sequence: TGTGCCAGCAGTTTACGGGACTGGGGTTACAATGAGCAGTACTTC.

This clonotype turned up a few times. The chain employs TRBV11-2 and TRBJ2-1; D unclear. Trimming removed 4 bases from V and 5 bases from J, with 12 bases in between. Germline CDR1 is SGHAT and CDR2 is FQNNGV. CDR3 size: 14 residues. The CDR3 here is CASSSKTDDNEQFF. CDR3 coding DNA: TGTGCCAGCAGCTCCAAGACCGACGACAATGAGCAGTTCTTC.

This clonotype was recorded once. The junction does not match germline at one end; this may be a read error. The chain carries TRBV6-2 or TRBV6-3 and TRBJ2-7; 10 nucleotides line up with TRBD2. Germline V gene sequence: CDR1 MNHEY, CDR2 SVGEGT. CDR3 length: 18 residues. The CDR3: CAGSNPWTSGLLSYEQYF. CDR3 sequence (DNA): TGTGCCGGCAGTAACCCTTGGACTAGCGGATTACTCTCCTACGAGCAGTACTTC.

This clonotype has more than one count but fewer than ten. The CDR3, as DNA: TGTGCCAGCAGTTCGAAGGACAGGAGGGGATATGGCTACACCTTC. Translation gives CASSSKDRRGYGYTF. The rearrangement links TRBV6-8 to TRBJ1-2, with 7 bases matching TRBD1. This CDR3 has 15 amino acids. V trimming: 4 bases; J trimming: 5 bases; junction bases outside the gene matches: 10. From germline, CDR1 is MNHGY and CDR2 SAAAGT.

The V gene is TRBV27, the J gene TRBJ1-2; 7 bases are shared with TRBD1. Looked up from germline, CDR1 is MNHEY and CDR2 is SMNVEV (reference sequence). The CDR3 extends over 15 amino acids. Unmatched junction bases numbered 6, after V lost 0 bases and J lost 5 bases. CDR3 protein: CASSLSRTGGYGYTF. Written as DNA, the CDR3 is TGTGCCAGCAGTTTATCCCGGACAGGTGGTTATGGCTACACCTTC.

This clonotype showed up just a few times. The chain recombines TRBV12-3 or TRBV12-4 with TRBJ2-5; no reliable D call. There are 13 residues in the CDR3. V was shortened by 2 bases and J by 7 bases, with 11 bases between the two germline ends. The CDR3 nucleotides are TGTGCCAGCAGTTTAACCGACCGCAGGACCCAGTACTTC. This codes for CASSLTDRRTQYF.

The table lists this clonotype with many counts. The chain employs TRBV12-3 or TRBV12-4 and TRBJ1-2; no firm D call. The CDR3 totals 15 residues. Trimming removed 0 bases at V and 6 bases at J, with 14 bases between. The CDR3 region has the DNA TGTGCCAGCAGTTTAGCGTCCAAGGGATGGGATGGCTACACCTTC. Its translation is CASSLASKGWDGYTF.

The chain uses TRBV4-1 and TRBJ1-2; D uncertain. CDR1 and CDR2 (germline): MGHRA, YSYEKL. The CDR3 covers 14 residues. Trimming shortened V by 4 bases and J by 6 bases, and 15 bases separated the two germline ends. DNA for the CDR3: TGCGCCAGCAGCCCAAGAGGAGTTTCGGATGGCTACACCTTC. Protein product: CASSPRGVSDGYTF.

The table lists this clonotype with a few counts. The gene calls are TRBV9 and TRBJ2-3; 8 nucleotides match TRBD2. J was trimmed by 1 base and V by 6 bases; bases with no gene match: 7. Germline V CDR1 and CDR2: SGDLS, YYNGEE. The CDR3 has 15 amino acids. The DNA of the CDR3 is TGTGCCAGCAACGAGGGCGGGGGGCGCACAGATACGCAGTATTTT. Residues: CASNEGGGRTDTQYF.

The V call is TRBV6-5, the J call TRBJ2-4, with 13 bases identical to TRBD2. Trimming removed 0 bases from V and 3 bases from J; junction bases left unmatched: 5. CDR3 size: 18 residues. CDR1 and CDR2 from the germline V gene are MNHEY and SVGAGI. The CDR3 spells CASSYSRTSGGDKNIQYF. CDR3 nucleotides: TGTGCCAGCAGTTACTCTCGGACTAGCGGGGGTGACAAAAACATTCAGTACTTC.

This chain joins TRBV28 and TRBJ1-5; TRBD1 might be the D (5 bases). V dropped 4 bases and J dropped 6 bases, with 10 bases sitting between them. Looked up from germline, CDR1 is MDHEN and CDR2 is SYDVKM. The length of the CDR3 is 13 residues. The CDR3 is CASSSGGVQPQHF. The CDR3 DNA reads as TGTGCCAGCAGTTCCGGGGGGGTTCAGCCCCAGCATTTT.

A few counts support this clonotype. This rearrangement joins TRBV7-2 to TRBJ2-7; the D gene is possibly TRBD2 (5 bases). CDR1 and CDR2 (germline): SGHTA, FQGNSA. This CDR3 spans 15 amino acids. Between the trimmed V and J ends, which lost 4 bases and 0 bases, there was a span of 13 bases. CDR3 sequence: CASSSRTVSSYEQYF. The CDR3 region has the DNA TGTGCCAGCAGCTCCCGGACTGTTAGCTCCTACGAGCAGTACTTC.

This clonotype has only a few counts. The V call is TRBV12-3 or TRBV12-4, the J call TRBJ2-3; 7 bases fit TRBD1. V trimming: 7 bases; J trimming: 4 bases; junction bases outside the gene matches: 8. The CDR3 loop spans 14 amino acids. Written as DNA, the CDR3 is TGTGCCAGCACGATGAACAGGGGTGCAGATACGCAGTATTTT. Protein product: CASTMNRGADTQYF.

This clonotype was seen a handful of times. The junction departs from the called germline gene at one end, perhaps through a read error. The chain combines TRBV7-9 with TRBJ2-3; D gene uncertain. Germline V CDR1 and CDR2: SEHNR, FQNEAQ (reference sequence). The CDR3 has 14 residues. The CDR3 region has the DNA TGTGCCAGCAGTTTAGGGTTTGGGACAGATACGCAGTATTTT. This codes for CASSLGFGTDTQYF.